A selection of T cell receptor beta chains follows, all from one sample in a study of cytomegalovirus exposure and HLA in healthy donors. Method: immunoSEQ multiplex PCR; TCRdb's copy keeps in-frame clones and lacks some. The sample includes 130,000 to 150,000 clones, roughly 73% of them seen just once. Material for sequencing was PBMCs. Receptor source: a human donor in good health. CDR3s leave out the opening cysteine and the closing phenylalanine or tryptophan. Each record gives: CDR3 protein, V gene, D gene. D genes are given only for firm matches.

CDR3: ASSRTRKDTGELF; V: TRBV5-4; D: TRBD2
CDR3: ASTPLAGRNNEQF; V: TRBV27; D: -
CDR3: ASHYRSRSVQQETQY; V: TRBV28; D: -
CDR3: ASSLRDRDYQPQH; V: TRBV7-9; D: TRBD1
CDR3: ASSLNSGRITGELF; V: TRBV11-3; D: TRBD2
CDR3: ASSPSGLFEETQY; V: TRBV7-3; D: -
CDR3: ASSWQGNNEQF; V: TRBV5-4; D: -
CDR3: ASGLVLGTSVYNEQF; V: TRBV12-5; D: TRBD2
CDR3: ASSPVIQLAKNIQY; V: TRBV7-9; D: -
CDR3: ASSLGTSWYEQY; V: TRBV7-2; D: TRBD2
CDR3: ASSEDSRYYGYT; V: TRBV2; D: -
CDR3: ASSLTSGGRPEAF; V: TRBV18; D: -
CDR3: ASSLTRGGYNEQF; V: TRBV7-3; D: TRBD2
CDR3: ATSREGPHSPYNEQF; V: TRBV15; D: -
CDR3: ASIAGYTIY; V: TRBV6-5; D: -
CDR3: ATAQGIDSPLH; V: TRBV6-1; D: -
CDR3: AWSRDRAAEQY; V: TRBV30; D: TRBD1
CDR3: ASSPKDSTGELF; V: TRBV5-1; D: -
CDR3: ASSFGGLPDTQY; V: TRBV5-1; D: -
CDR3: AISEKPGTSYVNEQF; V: TRBV10-3; D: TRBD2
CDR3: ASSLGDRVVGGYT; V: TRBV5-1; D: TRBD1
CDR3: ASSLDQGGSMNTEAF; V: TRBV5-6; D: -
CDR3: ASSRDRVTDTQY; V: TRBV28; D: TRBD1
CDR3: ASSSDRANYGYT; V: TRBV7-9; D: TRBD1
CDR3: ASSEKGGGYQPQH; V: TRBV6-1; D: -
CDR3: ASSLRGGRATDTQY; V: TRBV11-2; D: TRBD2
CDR3: ASSQTQGPVNYGYT; V: TRBV4-2; D: TRBD1
CDR3: ASSLIRGNGQPQH; V: TRBV5-8; D: -
CDR3: ASSQGGASTEAF; V: TRBV28; D: -
CDR3: ASRDPGLAGGPRNEQY; V: TRBV10-2; D: TRBD2